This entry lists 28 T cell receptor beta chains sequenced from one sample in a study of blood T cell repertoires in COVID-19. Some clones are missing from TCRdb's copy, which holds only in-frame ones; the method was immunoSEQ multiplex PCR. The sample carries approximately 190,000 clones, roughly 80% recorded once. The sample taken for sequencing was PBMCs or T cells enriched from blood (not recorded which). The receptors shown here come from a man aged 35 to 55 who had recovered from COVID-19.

Here the CDR3 reads CAWSSQEVIEKLFF. The DNA for the CDR3 is TGTGCCTGGAGTAGCCAGGAGGTAATTGAAAAACTGTTTTTT. The chain combines TRBV30 with TRBJ1-4; D is undetermined. Germline CDR1 is GTSNPN and CDR2 is SVGIG (reference sequence). With 2 bases removed from V and 7 bases from J, the gap between germline ends came to 14 bases. The length of the CDR3 is 14 residues. The whole variable domain, filled in from reference TRBV30 and TRBJ1-4, reads SQTIHQWPATLVQPVGSPLSLECTVEGTSNPNLYWYRQAAGRGLQLLFYSVGIGQISSEVPQNLSASRPQDRQFILSSKKLLLSDSGFYLCAWSSQEVIEKLFFGSGTQLSVL.

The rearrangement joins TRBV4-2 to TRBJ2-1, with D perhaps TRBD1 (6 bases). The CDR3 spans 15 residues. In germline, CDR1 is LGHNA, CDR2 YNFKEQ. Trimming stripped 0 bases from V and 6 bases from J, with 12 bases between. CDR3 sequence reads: CASSQDPGRGNEQFF. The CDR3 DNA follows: TGTGCCAGCAGCCAAGATCCAGGCAGGGGCAATGAGCAGTTCTTC.

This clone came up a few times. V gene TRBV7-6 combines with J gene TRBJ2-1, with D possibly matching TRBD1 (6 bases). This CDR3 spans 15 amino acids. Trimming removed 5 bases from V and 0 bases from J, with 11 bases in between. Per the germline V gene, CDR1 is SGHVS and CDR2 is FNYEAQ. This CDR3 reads CASSIGQSSYNEQFF. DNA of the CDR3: TGTGCCAGCAGCATAGGACAGAGCTCCTACAATGAGCAGTTCTTC.

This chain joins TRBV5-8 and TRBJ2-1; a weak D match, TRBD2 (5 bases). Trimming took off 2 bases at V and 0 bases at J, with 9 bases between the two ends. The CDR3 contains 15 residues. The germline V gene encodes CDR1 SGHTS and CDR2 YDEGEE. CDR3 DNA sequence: TGTGCCAGCAGCTTAGCACGGGACTCCTACAATGAGCAGTTCTTC. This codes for CASSLARDSYNEQFF.

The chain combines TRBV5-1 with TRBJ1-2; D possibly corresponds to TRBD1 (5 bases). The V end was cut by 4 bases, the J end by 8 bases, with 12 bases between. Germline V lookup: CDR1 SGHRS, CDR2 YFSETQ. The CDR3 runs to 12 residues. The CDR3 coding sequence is TGCGCCAGCAGCCGCGACAGTTACGGCTACACCTTC. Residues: CASSRDSYGYTF.

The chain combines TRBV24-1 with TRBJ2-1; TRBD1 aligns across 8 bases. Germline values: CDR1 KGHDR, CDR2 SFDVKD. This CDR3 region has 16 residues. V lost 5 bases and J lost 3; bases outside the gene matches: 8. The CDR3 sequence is CATSGTRDRNYNEQFF. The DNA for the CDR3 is TGTGCCACCAGTGGTACCCGGGACAGGAACTACAATGAGCAGTTCTTC.

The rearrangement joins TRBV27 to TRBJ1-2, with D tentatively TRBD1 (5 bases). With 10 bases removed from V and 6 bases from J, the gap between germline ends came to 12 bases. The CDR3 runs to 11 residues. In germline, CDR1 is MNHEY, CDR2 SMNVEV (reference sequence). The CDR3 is CATVGGDGYTF. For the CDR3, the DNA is TGTGCCACCGTCGGGGGGGATGGCTACACCTTC.

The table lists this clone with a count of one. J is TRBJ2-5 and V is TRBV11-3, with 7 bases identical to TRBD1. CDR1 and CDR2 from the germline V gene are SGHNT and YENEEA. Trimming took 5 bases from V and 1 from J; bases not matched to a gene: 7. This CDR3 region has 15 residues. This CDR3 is CASSPGQGVQETQYF. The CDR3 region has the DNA TGTGCCAGCAGCCCGGGTCAGGGGGTCCAAGAGACCCAGTACTTC.

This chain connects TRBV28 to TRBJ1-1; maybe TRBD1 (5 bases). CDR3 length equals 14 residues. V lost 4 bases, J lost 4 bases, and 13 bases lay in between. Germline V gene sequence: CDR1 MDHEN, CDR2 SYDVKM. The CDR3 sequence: CASSSRVSITEAFF. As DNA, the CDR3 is TGTGCCAGCAGTTCCAGGGTGTCGATCACTGAAGCTTTCTTT.

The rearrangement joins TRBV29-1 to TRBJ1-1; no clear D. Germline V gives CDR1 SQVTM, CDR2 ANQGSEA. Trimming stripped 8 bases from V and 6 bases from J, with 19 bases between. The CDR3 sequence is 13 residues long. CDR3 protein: CSLKEPGGPEAFF. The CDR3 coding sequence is TGCAGCTTAAAGGAACCGGGAGGACCTGAAGCTTTCTTT.

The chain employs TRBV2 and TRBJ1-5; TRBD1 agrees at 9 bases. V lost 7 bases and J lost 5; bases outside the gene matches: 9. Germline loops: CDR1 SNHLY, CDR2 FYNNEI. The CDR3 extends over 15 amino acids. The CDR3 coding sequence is TGTGCCAGCACTACAAGGACAGGGGTCGATCAGCCCCAGCATTTT. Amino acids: CASTTRTGVDQPQHF.

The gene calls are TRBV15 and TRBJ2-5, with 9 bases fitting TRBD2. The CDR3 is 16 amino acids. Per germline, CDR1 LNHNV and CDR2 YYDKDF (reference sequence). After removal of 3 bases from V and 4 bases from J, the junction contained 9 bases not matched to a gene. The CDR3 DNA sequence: TGTGCCACCAGCAGCGGACTTGCGGGGGGGCCAGAGACCCAGTACTTC. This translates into CATSSGLAGGPETQYF.

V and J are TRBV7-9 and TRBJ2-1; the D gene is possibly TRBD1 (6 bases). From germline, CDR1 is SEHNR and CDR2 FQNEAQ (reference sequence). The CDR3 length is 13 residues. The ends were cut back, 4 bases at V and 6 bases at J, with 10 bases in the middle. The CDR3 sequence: CASSYREPNEQFF. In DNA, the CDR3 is TGTGCCAGCAGCTACAGGGAACCCAATGAGCAGTTCTTC.

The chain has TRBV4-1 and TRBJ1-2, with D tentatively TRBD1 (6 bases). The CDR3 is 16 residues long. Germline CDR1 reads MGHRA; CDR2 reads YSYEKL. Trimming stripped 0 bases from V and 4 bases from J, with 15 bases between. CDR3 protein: CASSQDTRGNSYGYTF. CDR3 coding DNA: TGCGCCAGCAGCCAAGATACTAGGGGGAATAGCTATGGCTACACCTTC.

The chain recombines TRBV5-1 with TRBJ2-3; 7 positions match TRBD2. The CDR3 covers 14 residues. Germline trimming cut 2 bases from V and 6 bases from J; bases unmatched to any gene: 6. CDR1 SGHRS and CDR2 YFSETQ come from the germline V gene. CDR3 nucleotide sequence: TGCGCCAGCAGCTTTTCGGGGCGGGGGGATACGCAGTATTTT. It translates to CASSFSGRGDTQYF.

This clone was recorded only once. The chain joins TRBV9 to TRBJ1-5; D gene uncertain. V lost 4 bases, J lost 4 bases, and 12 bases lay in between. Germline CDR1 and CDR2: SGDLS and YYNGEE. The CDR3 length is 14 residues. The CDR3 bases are TGTGCCAGCAGCCCTTGGCCGGGTAATCAGCCCCAGCATTTT. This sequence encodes CASSPWPGNQPQHF.

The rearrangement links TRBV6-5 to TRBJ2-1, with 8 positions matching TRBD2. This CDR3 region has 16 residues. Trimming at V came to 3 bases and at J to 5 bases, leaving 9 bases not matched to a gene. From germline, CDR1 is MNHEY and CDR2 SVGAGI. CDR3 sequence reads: CASSYSLPGGDNEQFF. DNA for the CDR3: TGTGCCAGCAGTTATTCCCTACCGGGGGGGGACAATGAGCAGTTCTTC.

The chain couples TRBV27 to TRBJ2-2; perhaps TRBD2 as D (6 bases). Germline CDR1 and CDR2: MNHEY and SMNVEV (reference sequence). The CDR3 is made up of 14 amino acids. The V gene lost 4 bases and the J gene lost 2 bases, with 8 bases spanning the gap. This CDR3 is CASSSSDNTGELFF. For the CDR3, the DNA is TGTGCCAGCAGTTCTAGCGATAACACCGGGGAGCTGTTTTTT.

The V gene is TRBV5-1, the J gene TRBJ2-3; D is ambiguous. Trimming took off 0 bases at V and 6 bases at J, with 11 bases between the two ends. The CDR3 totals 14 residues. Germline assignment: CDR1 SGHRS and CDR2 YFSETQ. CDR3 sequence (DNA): TGCGCCAGCAGCTTGGTTCAGATCGGGGATACGCAGTATTTT. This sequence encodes CASSLVQIGDTQYF. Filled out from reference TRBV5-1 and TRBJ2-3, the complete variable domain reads KAGVTQTPRYLIKTRGQQVTLSCSPISGHRSVSWYQQTPGQGLQFLFEYFSETQRNKGNFPGRFSGRQFSNSRSEMNVSTLELGDSALYLCASSLVQIGDTQYFGPGTRLTVL.

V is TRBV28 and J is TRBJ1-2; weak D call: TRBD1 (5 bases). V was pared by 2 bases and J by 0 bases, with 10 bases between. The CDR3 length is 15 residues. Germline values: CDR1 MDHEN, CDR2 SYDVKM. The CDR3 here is CASSLPPGSNYGYTF. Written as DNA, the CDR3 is TGTGCCAGCAGTTTACCCCCAGGGTCTAACTATGGCTACACCTTC.

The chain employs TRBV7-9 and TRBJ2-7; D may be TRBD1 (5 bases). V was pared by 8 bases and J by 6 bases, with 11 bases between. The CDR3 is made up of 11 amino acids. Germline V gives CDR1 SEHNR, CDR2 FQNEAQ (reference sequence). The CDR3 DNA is TGTGCCAGCGCACAGGCGACCGAGCAGTACTTC. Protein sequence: CASAQATEQYF.

This CDR3 is CASSLLRTEAFF. As DNA, the CDR3 is TGTGCCAGCAGCTTACTACGCACTGAAGCTTTCTTT. V and J are TRBV5-6 and TRBJ1-1; D unresolved. V lost 2 bases to trimming and J lost 4 bases, with 6 bases between them. This CDR3 region has 12 residues. Germline CDR1 and CDR2: SGHDT and YYEEEE.

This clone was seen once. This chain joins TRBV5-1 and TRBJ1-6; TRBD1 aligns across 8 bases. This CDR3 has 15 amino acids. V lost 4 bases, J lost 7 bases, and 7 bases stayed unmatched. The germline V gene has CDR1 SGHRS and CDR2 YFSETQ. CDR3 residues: CASSDIQGGNSPLHF. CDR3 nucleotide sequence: TGCGCCAGCAGCGATATACAGGGGGGAAATTCACCCCTCCACTTT.

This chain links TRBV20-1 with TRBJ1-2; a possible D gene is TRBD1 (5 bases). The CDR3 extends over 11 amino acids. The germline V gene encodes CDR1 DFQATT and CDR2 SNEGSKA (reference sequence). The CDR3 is CSPRQGPGYTF. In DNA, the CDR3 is TGCAGCCCTCGGCAGGGTCCGGGCTACACCTTC.

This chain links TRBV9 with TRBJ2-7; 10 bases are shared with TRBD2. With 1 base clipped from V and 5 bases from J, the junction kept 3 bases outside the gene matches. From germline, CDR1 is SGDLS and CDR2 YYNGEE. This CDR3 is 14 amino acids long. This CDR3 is CASSVRTSGDEQYF. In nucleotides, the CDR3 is TGTGCCAGCAGCGTAAGGACTAGCGGCGACGAGCAGTACTTC.

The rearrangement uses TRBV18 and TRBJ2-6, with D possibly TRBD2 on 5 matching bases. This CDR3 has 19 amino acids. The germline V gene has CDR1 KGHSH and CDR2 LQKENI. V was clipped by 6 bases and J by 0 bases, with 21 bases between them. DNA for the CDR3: TGTGCCAGCTCCCGGGATGGACCGAACCTTAACTCTGGGGCCAACGTCCTGACTTTC. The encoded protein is CASSRDGPNLNSGANVLTF.

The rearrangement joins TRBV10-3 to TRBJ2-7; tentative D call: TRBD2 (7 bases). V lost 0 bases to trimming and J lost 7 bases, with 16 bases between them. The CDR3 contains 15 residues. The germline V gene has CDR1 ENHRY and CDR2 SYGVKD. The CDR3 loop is CAISESNPGRGEQYF. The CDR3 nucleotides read TGTGCCATCAGTGAGTCCAACCCAGGGAGGGGGGAGCAGTACTTC.

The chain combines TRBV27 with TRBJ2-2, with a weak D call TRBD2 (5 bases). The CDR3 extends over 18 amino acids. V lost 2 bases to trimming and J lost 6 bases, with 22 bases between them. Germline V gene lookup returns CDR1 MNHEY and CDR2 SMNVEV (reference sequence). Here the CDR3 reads CASSLEFLAPVMAGELFF. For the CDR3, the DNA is TGTGCCAGCAGTTTAGAGTTCCTAGCCCCGGTAATGGCCGGGGAGCTGTTTTTT.